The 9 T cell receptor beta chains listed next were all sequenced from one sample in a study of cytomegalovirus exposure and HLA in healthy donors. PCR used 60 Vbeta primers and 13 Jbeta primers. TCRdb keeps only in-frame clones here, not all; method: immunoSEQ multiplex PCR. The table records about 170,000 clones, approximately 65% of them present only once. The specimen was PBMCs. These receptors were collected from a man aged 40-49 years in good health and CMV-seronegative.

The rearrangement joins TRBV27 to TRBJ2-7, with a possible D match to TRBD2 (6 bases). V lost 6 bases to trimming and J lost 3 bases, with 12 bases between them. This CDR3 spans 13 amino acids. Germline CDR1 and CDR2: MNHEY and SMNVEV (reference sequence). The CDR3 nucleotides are TGTGCCAGCAGCGTAAACGGGGGCTACGAGCAGTACTTC. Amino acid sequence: CASSVNGGYEQYF.

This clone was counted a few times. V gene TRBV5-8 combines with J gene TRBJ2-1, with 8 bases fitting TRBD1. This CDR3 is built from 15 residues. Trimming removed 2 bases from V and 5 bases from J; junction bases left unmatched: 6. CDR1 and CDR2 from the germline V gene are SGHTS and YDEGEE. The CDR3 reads CASSFGQGANNEQFF. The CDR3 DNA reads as TGTGCCAGCAGCTTTGGACAGGGAGCTAACAATGAGCAGTTCTTC.

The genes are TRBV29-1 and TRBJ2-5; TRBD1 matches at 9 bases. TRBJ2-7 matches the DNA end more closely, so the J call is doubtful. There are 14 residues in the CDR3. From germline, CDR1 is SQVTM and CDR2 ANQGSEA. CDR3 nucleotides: TGCAGCGTAGGACGGGACAGGGAATCCTACGAGCAGTACTTC. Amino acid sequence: CSVGRDRESYEQYF.

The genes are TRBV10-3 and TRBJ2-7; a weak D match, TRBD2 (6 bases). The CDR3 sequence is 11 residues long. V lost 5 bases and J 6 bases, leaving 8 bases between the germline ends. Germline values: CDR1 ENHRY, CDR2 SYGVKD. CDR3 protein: CAISLGGEQYF. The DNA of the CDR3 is TGTGCCATCAGTTTGGGGGGCGAGCAGTACTTC.

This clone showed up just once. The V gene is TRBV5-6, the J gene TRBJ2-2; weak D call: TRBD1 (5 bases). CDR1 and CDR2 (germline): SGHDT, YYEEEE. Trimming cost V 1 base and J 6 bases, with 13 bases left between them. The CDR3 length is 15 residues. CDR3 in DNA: TGTGCCAGCAGCTTGTTTAGGGGCCCCCCCGGGGAGCTGTTTTTT. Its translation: CASSLFRGPPGELFF.

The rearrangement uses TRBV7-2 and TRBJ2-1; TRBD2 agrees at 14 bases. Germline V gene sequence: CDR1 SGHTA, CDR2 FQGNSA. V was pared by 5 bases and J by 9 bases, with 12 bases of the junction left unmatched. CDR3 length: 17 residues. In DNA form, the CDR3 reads TGTGCCAGCAGCCCCCGACTAGCGGGGGGGCGATCTCCTGAGCAGTTCTTC. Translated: CASSPRLAGGRSPEQFF. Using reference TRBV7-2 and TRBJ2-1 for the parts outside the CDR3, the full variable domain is GAGVSQSPSNKVTEKGKDVELRCDPISGHTALYWYRQSLGQGLEFLIYFQGNSAPDKSGLPSDRFSAERTGGSVSTLTIQRTQQEDSAVYLCASSPRLAGGRSPEQFFGPGTRLTVL.

The DNA of the CDR3 is TGTGCCATCAGTCCTGCGGGGGGCACAGATACGCAGTATTTT. Its translation is CAISPAGGTDTQYF. The chain employs TRBV10-3 and TRBJ2-3, with 7 nucleotides matching TRBD2. The germline CDR1 and CDR2 sequences are ENHRY and SYGVKD. J lost 1 base, V lost 5 bases, and 3 bases had no gene match. The CDR3 has 14 amino acids.

CDR3 region: CASSFTVRQGAWASEKLFF. CDR3 in DNA: TGTGCCAGCAGCTTCACCGTCAGACAGGGGGCTTGGGCCTCTGAAAAACTGTTTTTT. This chain links TRBV5-6 with TRBJ1-4, with TRBD1 matching over 10 bases. The CDR3 totals 19 residues. V shed 2 bases, J shed 7 bases, and the junction held 17 bases outside the gene matches. Germline V lookup: CDR1 SGHDT, CDR2 YYEEEE.

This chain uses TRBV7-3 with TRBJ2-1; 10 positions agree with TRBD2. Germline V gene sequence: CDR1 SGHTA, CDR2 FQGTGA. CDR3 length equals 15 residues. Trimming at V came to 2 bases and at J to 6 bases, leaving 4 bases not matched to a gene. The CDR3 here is CASSLVLAGSNEQFF. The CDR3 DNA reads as TGTGCCAGCAGCTTAGTACTAGCGGGAAGCAATGAGCAGTTCTTC. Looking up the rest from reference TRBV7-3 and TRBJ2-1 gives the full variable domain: GAGVSQTPSNKVTEKGKYVELRCDPISGHTALYWYRQSLGQGPEFLIYFQGTGAADDSGLPNDRFFAVRPEGSVSTLKIQRTERGDSAVYLCASSLVLAGSNEQFFGPGTRLTVL.